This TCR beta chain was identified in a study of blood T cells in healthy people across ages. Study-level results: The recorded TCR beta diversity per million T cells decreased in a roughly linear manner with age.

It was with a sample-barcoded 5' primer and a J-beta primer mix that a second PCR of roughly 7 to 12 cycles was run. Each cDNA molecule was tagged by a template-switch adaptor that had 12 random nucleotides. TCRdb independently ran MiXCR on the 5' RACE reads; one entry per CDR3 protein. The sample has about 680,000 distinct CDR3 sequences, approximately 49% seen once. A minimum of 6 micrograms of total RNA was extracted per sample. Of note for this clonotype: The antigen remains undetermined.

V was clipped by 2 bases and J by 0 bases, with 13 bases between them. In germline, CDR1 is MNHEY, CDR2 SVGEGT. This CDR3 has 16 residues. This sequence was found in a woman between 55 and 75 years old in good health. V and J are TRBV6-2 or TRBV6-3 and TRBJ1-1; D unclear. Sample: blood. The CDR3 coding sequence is TGTGCCAGCAGTTACGTGGTAGCACAAATGAACACTGAAGCTTTCTTT. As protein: CASSYVVAQMNTEAFF.